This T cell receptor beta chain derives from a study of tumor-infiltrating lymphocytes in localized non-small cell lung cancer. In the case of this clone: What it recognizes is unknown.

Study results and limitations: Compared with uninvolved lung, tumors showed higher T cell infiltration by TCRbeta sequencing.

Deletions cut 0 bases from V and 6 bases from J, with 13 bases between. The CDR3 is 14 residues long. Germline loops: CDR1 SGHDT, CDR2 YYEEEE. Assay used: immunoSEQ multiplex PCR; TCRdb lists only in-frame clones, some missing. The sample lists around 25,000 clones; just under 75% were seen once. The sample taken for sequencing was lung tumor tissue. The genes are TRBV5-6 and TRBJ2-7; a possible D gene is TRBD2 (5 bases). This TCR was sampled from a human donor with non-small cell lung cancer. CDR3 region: CASSLDGVIGEQYF. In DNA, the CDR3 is TGTGCCAGCAGCTTGGACGGGGTAATTGGCGAGCAGTACTTC.